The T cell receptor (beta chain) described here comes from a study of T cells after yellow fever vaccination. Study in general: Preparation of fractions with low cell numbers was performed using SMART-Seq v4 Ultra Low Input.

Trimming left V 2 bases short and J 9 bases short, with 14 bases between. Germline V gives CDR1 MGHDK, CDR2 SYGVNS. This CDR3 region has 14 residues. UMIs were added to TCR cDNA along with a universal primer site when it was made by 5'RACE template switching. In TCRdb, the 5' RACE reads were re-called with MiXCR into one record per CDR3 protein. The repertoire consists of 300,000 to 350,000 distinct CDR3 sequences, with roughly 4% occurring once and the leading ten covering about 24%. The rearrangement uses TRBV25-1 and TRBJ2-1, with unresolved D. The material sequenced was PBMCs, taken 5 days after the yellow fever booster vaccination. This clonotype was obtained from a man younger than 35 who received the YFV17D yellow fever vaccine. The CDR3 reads CASSELGPSGEQFF. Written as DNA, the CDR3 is TGTGCCAGCAGTGAACTAGGTCCGTCCGGTGAGCAGTTCTTC.